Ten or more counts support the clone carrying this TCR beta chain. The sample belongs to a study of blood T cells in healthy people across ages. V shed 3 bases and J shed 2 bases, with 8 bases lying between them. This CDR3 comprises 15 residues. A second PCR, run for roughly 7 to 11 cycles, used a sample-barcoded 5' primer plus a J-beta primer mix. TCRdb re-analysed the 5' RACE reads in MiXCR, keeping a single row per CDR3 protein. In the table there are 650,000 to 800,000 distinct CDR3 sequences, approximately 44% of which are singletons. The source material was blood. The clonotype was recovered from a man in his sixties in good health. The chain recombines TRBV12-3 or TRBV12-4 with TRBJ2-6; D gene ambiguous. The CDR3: CASSLVPPGANVLTF. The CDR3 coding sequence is TGTGCCAGCAGTTTGGTCCCGCCTGGGGCCAACGTCCTGACTTTC.